The 2 T cell receptor beta chains listed next were all sequenced from one sample in a study of blood T cells in healthy people across ages. Using a J-beta primer mix together with a sample-barcoded 5' primer, a second PCR was run for roughly 6 to 12 cycles. In TCRdb, the 5' RACE reads were re-called with MiXCR into one record per CDR3 protein. The repertoire consists of around 900,000 distinct CDR3 sequences, with less than 35% occurring once and the leading ten covering roughly 17%. The sample was blood. These receptors were taken from a woman of 80 years or more in good health.

Ten or more counts support this clonotype. The rearrangement joins TRBV24-1 to TRBJ2-1, with 8 bases that match TRBD1. Germline-derived CDR1 and CDR2 are KGHDR and SFDVKD. CDR3 length equals 13 residues. V gave up 6 bases and J gave up 7 bases; unmatched junction bases: 4. CDR3 sequence (DNA): TGTGCCACCAGTCCAACAGGGGGAAATGAGCAGTTCTTC. As protein: CATSPTGGNEQFF.

The V call is TRBV5-1, the J call TRBJ1-2, with D hard to call. Germline loops: CDR1 SGHRS, CDR2 YFSETQ. CDR3 length equals 14 residues. Trimming stripped 4 bases from V and 4 bases from J, with 14 bases between. This CDR3 is CASSPPRGGYGYTF. The CDR3 region has the DNA TGCGCCAGCAGCCCCCCGCGGGGAGGCTATGGCTACACCTTC. Supplemented by reference TRBV5-1 and TRBJ1-2, the full variable domain reads KAGVTQTPRYLIKTRGQQVTLSCSPISGHRSVSWYQQTPGQGLQFLFEYFSETQRNKGNFPGRFSGRQFSNSRSEMNVSTLELGDSALYLCASSPPRGGYGYTFGSGTRLTVV.